Listed below are T cell receptor beta chains from one sample, sequenced in a study of identical twins. TCRdb re-called the 5' RACE reads with MiXCR, one entry per CDR3 protein. Here the sample spans roughly 250,000 distinct CDR3 sequences, 5.5% to 7% being singletons. These data also formed part of another study, on yellow fever vaccine responses in identical twins.

The sample consisted of memory (CD45RO+) T cells sorted from blood. These receptors all stem from a woman aged 18-29 years in good health. CDR3s include the opening cysteine and the closing phenylalanine or tryptophan. Each record gives: clone size, V gene, CDR3 length, J gene, D gene, CDR3 protein, CDR3 DNA. D genes are given only for firm matches. Some rows mark clone size as missing; the rest say once, few, many or name a class of expanded clone.

few	TRBV20-1	18	TRBJ2-3	TRBD2	CSARMASGRAEGTDTQYF	TGCAGTGCTAGAATGGCTAGCGGGAGGGCCGAGGGCACAGATACGCAGTATTTT
many	TRBV24-1	18	TRBJ2-1	NA	CATSDLPKGPSSYNEQFF	TGTGCCACCAGTGATTTGCCTAAGGGCCCGAGCTCCTACAATGAGCAGTTCTTC
many	TRBV20-1	14	TRBJ2-1	TRBD2	CSATRLAGGSEQFF	TGCAGTGCCACCAGACTAGCGGGAGGATCTGAGCAGTTCTTC
NA	TRBV5-3	14	TRBJ1-5	NA	CARGLGVSNQPQHF	TGTGCCAGGGGCCTAGGGGTTAGCAATCAGCCCCAGCATTTT
many	TRBV7-6	15	TRBJ2-1	NA	CASSLGASRNNEQFF	TGTGCCAGCAGCCTCGGTGCTAGCCGAAACAATGAGCAGTTCTTC
NA	TRBV24-1	16	TRBJ2-3	TRBD2	CATSDLTSGALDTQYF	TGTGCCACCAGTGATTTAACGAGCGGGGCTCTAGATACGCAGTATTTT
many	TRBV5-1	15	TRBJ1-6	TRBD1	CASSSGQGGSSPLHF	TGCGCCAGCAGCTCCGGACAGGGAGGTTCGTCACCCCTCCACTTT
few	TRBV20-1	14	TRBJ2-2	TRBD2	CSARRGGAAGELFF	TGCAGTGCTAGGCGCGGGGGGGCGGCCGGGGAGCTGTTTTTT
few	TRBV5-6	15	TRBJ1-1	TRBD1	CASSRPDRVDTEAFF	TGTGCCAGCAGCCGTCCAGACAGGGTGGACACTGAAGCTTTCTTT
NA	TRBV12-3/TRBV12-4	20	TRBJ2-1	TRBD2	CASSLMATSGAIMGGNEQFF	TGTGCCAGCAGTTTGATGGCGACTAGCGGGGCTATCATGGGGGGTAATGAGCAGTTCTTC
NA	TRBV2	13	TRBJ1-4	NA	CASTFSPGEKLFF	TGTGCCAGCACATTCAGCCCAGGGGAAAAACTGTTTTTT
NA	TRBV6-4	14	TRBJ2-1	TRBD2	CASSKREGRNEQFF	TGTGCCAGCAGCAAGCGGGAGGGTAGGAATGAGCAGTTCTTC
many	TRBV20-1	13	TRBJ1-1	NA	CSQRRGAGTEAFF	TGCAGCCAACGGCGGGGGGCGGGTACTGAAGCTTTCTTT
few	TRBV20-1	15	TRBJ1-2	NA	CSARDPLAANYGYTF	TGCAGTGCTAGAGATCCATTGGCAGCTAACTATGGCTACACCTTC
few	TRBV3-1	13	TRBJ1-6	NA	CASSQNSLSPLHF	TGTGCCAGCAGCCAAAACAGTCTCTCACCCCTCCACTTT
few	TRBV12-3/TRBV12-4	14	TRBJ1-1	TRBD1	CASSPWTGGTEAFF	TGTGCCAGCAGTCCATGGACAGGGGGCACTGAAGCTTTCTTT
NA	TRBV18	17	TRBJ2-6	TRBD2	CASSGTSTSSGANVLTF	TGTGCCAGCTCCGGGACTAGCACTAGCTCTGGGGCCAACGTCCTGACTTTC
few	TRBV20-1	14	TRBJ2-7	TRBD1	CSATRTGATYEQYF	TGCAGTGCTACTCGGACAGGGGCGACCTACGAGCAGTACTTC
many	TRBV5-8	14	TRBJ2-1	NA	CASSLGTDYNEQFF	TGTGCCAGCAGCTTGGGGACAGACTACAATGAGCAGTTCTTC
NA	TRBV11-2	13	TRBJ1-2	NA	CASSQDTYYGYTF	TGTGCCAGCAGCCAGGACACCTACTATGGCTACACCTTC
medium-sized	TRBV25-1	13	TRBJ2-2	NA	CASSEGDGGELFF	TGTGCCAGCAGTGAGGGGGATGGCGGGGAGCTGTTTTTT
NA	TRBV12-3/TRBV12-4	13	TRBJ2-1	NA	CASKADTRDEQFF	TGTGCCAGCAAGGCGGACACGCGGGATGAGCAGTTCTTC
NA	TRBV28	15	TRBJ2-3	TRBD2	CASSVIAGYPPTQYF	TGTGCCAGCAGTGTCATAGCGGGTTACCCCCCTACGCAGTATTTT
NA	TRBV19	13	TRBJ2-3	TRBD2	CASSMTTSGTQYF	TGTGCCAGTAGTATGACGACTAGCGGAACGCAGTATTTT
many	TRBV10-1	13	TRBJ1-6	NA	CASSEGYNSPLHF	TGCGCCAGCAGTGAGGGGTATAATTCACCCCTCCACTTT
many	TRBV24-1	15	TRBJ1-1	NA	CATSDFTGRRTEAFF	TGTGCCACCAGTGATTTCACGGGGCGTCGAACTGAAGCTTTCTTT
many	TRBV12-3/TRBV12-4	15	TRBJ2-1	NA	CASRPSYRTYNEQFF	TGTGCCAGCAGACCCTCCTATAGAACGTACAATGAGCAGTTCTTC
NA	TRBV6-5	11	TRBJ1-6	NA	CASSQGRTLHF	TGTGCCAGCAGCCAGGGGCGAACCCTCCACTTT
many	TRBV15	20	TRBJ2-1	TRBD1	CATSRVGQGYARTPSNEQFF	TGTGCCACCAGCAGAGTTGGACAGGGGTATGCGAGGACCCCTTCTAATGAGCAGTTCTTC
few	TRBV11-3	16	TRBJ2-1	NA	CASSLVGIENYNEQFF	TGTGCCAGCAGCTTAGTGGGGATTGAGAATTACAATGAGCAGTTCTTC
NA	TRBV5-6	13	TRBJ2-2	NA	CASSIGTGGELFF	TGTGCCAGCAGCATCGGGACTGGCGGGGAGCTGTTTTTT
many	TRBV28	14	TRBJ1-5	NA	CASSFGRRNQPQHF	TGTGCCAGCAGTTTTGGCAGGAGAAATCAGCCCCAGCATTTT
few	TRBV20-1	10	TRBJ2-1	NA	CSARAPQQFF	TGCAGTGCTAGGGCACCCCAGCAGTTCTTC
many	TRBV12-3/TRBV12-4	14	TRBJ1-6	NA	CASRVEGGNSPLHF	TGTGCCAGCAGGGTAGAGGGGGGTAATTCACCCCTCCACTTT
many	TRBV20-1	15	TRBJ1-2	TRBD1	CSARDWGQGNYGYTF	TGCAGTGCTAGAGATTGGGGACAGGGGAACTATGGCTACACCTTC
NA	TRBV7-9	14	TRBJ1-1	NA	CASSPAGTYTEAFF	TGTGCCAGCAGCCCGGCAGGGACGTACACTGAAGCTTTCTTT
few	TRBV2	13	TRBJ2-1	NA	CASSANSVNEQFF	TGTGCCAGCAGTGCAAATAGTGTCAATGAGCAGTTCTTC
few	TRBV14	13	TRBJ1-1	NA	CASSRGSGTEAFF	TGTGCCAGCAGCCGGGGGTCAGGCACTGAAGCTTTCTTT
NA	TRBV6-1	16	TRBJ1-2	NA	CASSELATIANYGYTF	TGTGCCAGCAGTGAACTTGCGACAATAGCTAACTATGGCTACACCTTC
NA	TRBV20-1	15	TRBJ2-7	NA	CSARDLGGGFYEQYF	TGCAGTGCTAGAGATCTGGGCGGAGGGTTCTACGAGCAGTACTTC
many	TRBV12-3/TRBV12-4	15	TRBJ2-1	TRBD2	CASYISGSTTNEQFF	TGTGCCAGCTATATTAGCGGGTCCACCACCAATGAGCAGTTCTTC
NA	TRBV10-3	14	TRBJ2-3	NA	CAIRSDRFTDTQYF	TGTGCCATCAGGTCGGACAGATTTACAGATACGCAGTATTTT
NA	TRBV28	16	TRBJ2-3	NA	CASTGLSGTSTDTQYF	TGTGCCAGCACCGGGCTGAGCGGTACTAGCACAGATACGCAGTATTTT
many	TRBV5-1	16	TRBJ1-2	TRBD1	CASSLEGADRGGGYTF	TGCGCCAGCAGCTTGGAGGGTGCGGACAGGGGAGGTGGCTACACCTTC
few	TRBV5-1	13	TRBJ1-2	NA	CASSLLGSGGYTF	TGCGCCAGCAGCTTGTTAGGTAGCGGTGGCTACACCTTC